A selection of T cell receptor beta chains follows, all from one sample in a study of blood T cell repertoires in COVID-19. This table comes from immunoSEQ multiplex PCR, and its TCRdb copy is limited to in-frame clones, with some not included. The table lists roughly 50,000 clones, approximately 90% of them singletons, with about 2.8% in the top ten. The specimen was peripheral blood. These receptors were taken from a woman of 80 years or more with COVID-19, enrolled during active disease. The CDR3 runs from the conserved cysteine through the conserved F or W. The D gene is left open where the match is weak. Clone size, where shown, is once, few, many, or a class for clones that have expanded.

cdr3_length,clone_size,d_call,v_call,j_call,cdr3_aa,cdr3_nt
16,-,-,TRBV11-2,TRBJ1-6,CASSLAGAIYNSPLHF,TGTGCCAGCAGCTTAGCAGGGGCCATCTATAATTCACCCCTCCACTTT
15,once,TRBD1,TRBV7-9,TRBJ1-2,CASSVGTGFLYGYTF,TGTGCCAGCAGCGTCGGGACAGGTTTCTTATATGGCTACACCTTC
18,-,-,TRBV28,TRBJ1-1,CASRTPFRGDTLNTEAFF,TGTGCCAGCAGGACACCATTTAGGGGTGACACTTTGAACACTGAAGCTTTCTTT
18,-,TRBD2,TRBV3-1/TRBV3-2,TRBJ2-2,CASSQARLAGGNTGELFF,TGTGCCAGCAGCCAAGCCAGACTAGCGGGGGGTAACACCGGGGAGCTGTTTTTT
15,-,TRBD2,TRBV19,TRBJ2-7,CASSPKRGPRYEQYF,TGTGCCAGTAGTCCTAAGCGGGGGCCGAGGTACGAGCAGTACTTC
17,-,TRBD2,TRBV6-1,TRBJ2-7,CASSEWRLAGDPYEQYF,TGTGCCAGCAGTGAATGGAGACTAGCGGGAGATCCCTACGAGCAGTACTTC
13,few,-,TRBV5-1,TRBJ2-3,CASTAGRVDTQYF,TGCGCCAGCACCGCGGGAAGGGTAGATACGCAGTATTTT
15,-,-,TRBV18,TRBJ1-4,CASSPGGAANEKLFF,TGTGCCAGCTCACCAGGGGGCGCGGCTAATGAAAAACTGTTTTTT
15,medium-sized,TRBD1,TRBV7-9,TRBJ1-2,CASSLRQGANYGYTF,TGTGCCAGCAGCCTAAGACAGGGGGCGAACTATGGCTACACCTTC
15,-,TRBD1,TRBV16,TRBJ1-5,CASSQSGTGVQPQHF,TGTGCCAGCAGCCAATCAGGGACAGGGGTTCAGCCCCAGCATTTT
16,-,-,TRBV4-2,TRBJ2-1,CASSQEHRRPYNEQFF,TGTGCCAGCAGCCAAGAACACAGGCGCCCGTACAATGAGCAGTTCTTC
14,-,-,TRBV19,TRBJ2-7,CASSSDTYTYEQYF,TGTGCCAGTAGCTCGGACACCTACACCTACGAGCAGTACTTC
12,-,TRBD1,TRBV6-5,TRBJ2-7,CAISRGPGEQYF,TGTGCCATCTCAAGGGGGCCGGGAGAGCAGTACTTC
13,once,-,TRBV2,TRBJ1-2,CASSRTSNYGYTF,TGTGCCAGCAGTCGGACATCTAACTATGGCTACACCTTC
15,-,TRBD2,TRBV11-3,TRBJ2-1,CASSFSRGGINEQFF,TGTGCCAGCAGCTTTTCGCGCGGGGGGATCAATGAGCAGTTCTTC
14,once,TRBD2,TRBV29-1,TRBJ2-5,CSVVGLAGSETQYF,TGCAGCGTCGTTGGACTAGCGGGATCGGAGACCCAGTACTTC
13,few,TRBD1,TRBV6-6,TRBJ2-7,CASRRGQAYEQYF,TGTGCCAGCCGCCGTGGACAGGCCTACGAGCAGTACTTC
14,once,TRBD1,TRBV27,TRBJ1-6,CATKTGSYNSPLHF,TGTGCCACCAAGACAGGGTCCTATAATTCACCCCTCCACTTT
16,-,TRBD2,TRBV6-1,TRBJ2-1,CASSERWRGGSNEQFF,TGTGCCAGCAGTGAAAGATGGCGGGGGGGTTCTAATGAGCAGTTCTTC
16,-,TRBD2,TRBV7-3,TRBJ2-1,CASSLYVTGLASEQFF,TGTGCCAGCAGCTTATACGTAACCGGACTAGCTAGTGAGCAGTTCTTC
17,-,-,TRBV19,TRBJ1-2,CASSTLGPTQEGYGYTF,TGTGCCAGTAGTACCCTCGGACCCACTCAGGAGGGCTATGGCTACACCTTC
17,-,TRBD2,TRBV5-6,TRBJ2-7,CASPSKPGGPSRYEQYF,TGTGCCAGCCCCAGTAAGCCGGGAGGGCCCTCTAGGTACGAGCAGTACTTC
14,-,-,TRBV7-2,TRBJ1-6,CASSSRQNNSPLHF,TGTGCCAGCAGCTCCCGACAAAATAATTCACCCCTCCACTTT
15,-,-,TRBV6-1,TRBJ1-1,CASSEDQASNTEAFF,TGTGCCAGCAGTGAAGATCAAGCATCGAACACTGAAGCTTTCTTT
14,few,-,TRBV6-5,TRBJ1-5,CASTLRAGNQPQHF,TGTGCCAGCACTCTAAGGGCAGGGAATCAGCCCCAGCATTTT
15,-,-,TRBV5-1,TRBJ1-3,CASSPLVSSGNTIYF,TGCGCCAGCAGCCCCCTAGTGAGCTCTGGAAACACCATATATTTT
16,-,-,TRBV3-1/TRBV3-2,TRBJ1-6,CASSQERGYMGSPLHF,TGTGCCAGCAGCCAAGAGAGGGGGTATATGGGTTCACCCCTCCACTTT
16,-,TRBD2,TRBV11-2,TRBJ2-1,CASSLDPGRAYNEQFF,TGTGCCAGCAGCTTAGATCCCGGGAGGGCCTACAATGAGCAGTTCTTC
15,-,-,TRBV5-1,TRBJ1-6,CASSLEAENNSPLHF,TGCGCCAGCAGCTTAGAGGCGGAAAATAATTCACCCCTCCACTTT
15,once,TRBD1,TRBV19,TRBJ1-2,CASSASGGSKSGYTF,TGTGCCAGTAGTGCCTCAGGGGGTTCAAAGAGTGGCTACACCTTC
15,-,-,TRBV7-9,TRBJ2-7,CASSLSPTSSYEQYF,TGTGCCAGCAGCTTATCCCCGACATCCTCCTACGAGCAGTACTTC
13,few,-,TRBV4-1,TRBJ1-1,CASSPQGFTEAFF,TGCGCCAGCAGCCCACAGGGATTCACTGAAGCTTTCTTT
15,-,TRBD1,TRBV18,TRBJ1-3,CASSPGQTSGNTIYF,TGTGCCAGCTCACCGGGACAGACCTCTGGAAACACCATATATTTT
18,-,-,TRBV11-2,TRBJ2-3,CASSRGLIGTRVRDTQYF,TGTGCCAGCAGCCGGGGTTTGATCGGGACAAGGGTGCGGGATACGCAGTATTTT
15,-,-,TRBV5-8,TRBJ2-3,CASSLGPTSSDTQYF,TGTGCCAGCAGCTTAGGTCCCACTAGCTCAGATACGCAGTATTTT
13,-,TRBD1,TRBV18,TRBJ1-3,CASIGTGENTIYF,TGTGCCAGCATCGGGACAGGGGAGAACACCATATATTTT
17,-,-,TRBV19,TRBJ1-4,CASSTKLLPSTNEKLFF,TGTGCCAGTAGTACTAAGTTATTACCTTCAACTAATGAAAAACTGTTTTTT
17,-,TRBD1,TRBV25-1,TRBJ1-5,CASSDTTLTGSNQPQHF,TGTGCCAGCAGTGATACCACCCTGACAGGGAGCAATCAGCCCCAGCATTTT
14,-,TRBD2,TRBV6-6,TRBJ2-1,CASRIAGARNEQFF,TGTGCCAGCAGAATAGCGGGAGCTCGGAATGAGCAGTTCTTC
15,-,TRBD1,TRBV30,TRBJ1-2,CAWSVLGTGGRGYTF,TGTGCCTGGAGTGTACTCGGGACAGGGGGTCGAGGCTACACCTTC
14,once,-,TRBV12-5,TRBJ1-1,CASGLGQGSTEAFF,TGTGCTAGTGGTTTGGGGCAGGGGAGTACTGAAGCTTTCTTT
15,-,-,TRBV6-6,TRBJ2-7,CASSFPQANHYEQYF,TGTGCCAGCAGTTTCCCCCAGGCTAACCACTACGAGCAGTACTTC
14,-,TRBD1,TRBV6-5,TRBJ1-3,CASRRTGGGNTIYF,TGTGCCAGCAGGAGGACAGGGGGAGGAAACACCATATATTTT
14,-,-,TRBV7-9,TRBJ2-5,CASRRGGYQETQYF,TGTGCCAGCAGGCGTGGGGGGTACCAAGAGACCCAGTACTTC
15,-,TRBD1,TRBV6-5,TRBJ1-2,CASSRPGQGAKGYTF,TGTGCCAGCAGTCGCCCGGGACAGGGGGCGAAGGGCTACACCTTC
15,-,-,TRBV19,TRBJ1-5,CASSNWGGSNQPQHF,TGTGCCAGTAGTAATTGGGGCGGCAGCAATCAGCCCCAGCATTTT
15,-,-,TRBV7-6,TRBJ1-2,CASSLAPGTKYGYTF,TGTGCCAGCAGCTTAGCGCCCGGGACAAAATATGGCTACACCTTC
11,-,-,TRBV2,TRBJ1-1,CASTTYVEAFF,TGTGCCAGCACCACATACGTTGAAGCTTTCTTT
17,-,-,TRBV19,TRBJ2-6,CASKPLGSGSGANVLTF,TGTGCCAGTAAACCCTTGGGCAGCGGATCTGGGGCCAACGTCCTGACTTTC
14,-,TRBD1,TRBV9,TRBJ1-1,CASRQQGLNTEAFF,TGTGCCAGCAGACAACAGGGGTTGAACACTGAAGCTTTCTTT
14,few,-,TRBV11-2,TRBJ1-1,CASSVGLLGTEAFF,TGTGCCAGCAGCGTAGGACTCCTGGGCACTGAAGCTTTCTTT
14,-,-,TRBV6-6,TRBJ2-7,CASGMSAGSYEQYF,TGTGCCAGCGGGATGTCTGCGGGGAGTTATGAGCAGTACTTC
18,-,TRBD1,TRBV25-1,TRBJ1-3,CASTSLGTGSSRGNTIYF,TGTGCCAGCACTTCTTTGGGGACAGGTTCGTCGCGTGGAAACACCATATATTTT
18,-,TRBD2,TRBV14,TRBJ2-5,CASSQQFGTSGGRETQYF,TGTGCCAGCAGCCAACAATTCGGGACTAGCGGTGGTCGGGAGACCCAGTACTTC
15,-,TRBD2,TRBV3-1/TRBV3-2,TRBJ2-5,CASTLKGTSGETQYF,TGTGCCAGCACCCTGAAGGGGACTAGCGGGGAGACCCAGTACTTC